Presented here are 25 T cell receptor beta chains from one specimen sequenced in a study of T cell responses to AZD1222 COVID-19 vaccine. Produced via immunoSEQ multiplex PCR; TCRdb's table is partial and in-frame only. Counted here are about 86,000 clones, 78% occurring once; the ten biggest clones make up over 20%. The sequences come from peripheral blood, collected on day 0 of AZD1222 vaccination. Every receptor here comes from an adult in good health.

This clone was seen a few times. DNA of the CDR3: TGTGCCAGCAGTTACTCGAGGCGCCTCAATGAGCAGTTCTTC. Encoded protein: CASSYSRRLNEQFF. The chain uses TRBV6-2 or TRBV6-3 and TRBJ2-1; no firm D call. Germline CDR1 MNHEY, CDR2 SVGEGT. The V end was cut by 0 bases, the J end by 6 bases, with 9 bases between. This CDR3 is built from 14 residues.

This clone was recorded once. The V call is TRBV11-3, the J call TRBJ2-1; D not certain. Trimming removed 3 bases from V and 4 bases from J, with 10 bases in between. Germline V gene data show CDR1 as SGHNT and CDR2 as YENEEA. The CDR3 is made up of 14 amino acids. The CDR3 DNA reads as TGTGCCAGCAGCTTTAGTAGGTTTTACAATGAGCAGTTCTTC. The encoded protein is CASSFSRFYNEQFF.

This clone was detected once. The chain couples TRBV7-2 to TRBJ1-1, with 7 nucleotides matching TRBD1. Looked up from germline, CDR1 is SGHTA and CDR2 is FQGNSA. V gave up 5 bases and J gave up 0 bases; unmatched junction bases: 6. The CDR3 is 15 residues long. CDR3 residues: CASSVTGLMNTEAFF. CDR3 DNA: TGTGCCAGCAGCGTGACAGGGCTAATGAACACTGAAGCTTTCTTT.

The chain uses TRBV23-1 and TRBJ2-7; 10 bases line up with TRBD2. TRBV23-1 is an ORF; its function is uncertain. Losses at the gene ends were 3 bases for V and 3 bases for J; bases not matched to a gene: 8. This CDR3 contains 16 residues. The CDR3 here is CASSHTGTSARYEQYF. DNA of the CDR3: TGCGCCAGCAGTCATACTGGGACTAGCGCTCGCTACGAGCAGTACTTC.

V is TRBV3-1 (or the pseudogene TRBV3-2) and J is TRBJ1-5; D gene uncertain. Trimming stripped 0 bases from V and 3 bases from J, with 3 bases between. Germline CDR1 LGHDT, CDR2 YNNKEL (reference sequence). The CDR3 is 13 amino acids. The CDR3 coding sequence is TGTGCCAGCAGCCAAGATCCCAATCAGCCCCAGCATTTT. It yields the protein CASSQDPNQPQHF.

The V call is TRBV5-5, the J call TRBJ2-1, with unresolved D. CDR1 and CDR2 (germline): SGHKS, YYEKEE (reference sequence). CDR3 length: 15 amino acids. The V end lost 0 bases, the J end lost 9 bases, and 16 bases lay between the germline ends. DNA of the CDR3: TGTGCCAGCAGCTTGGCCGTGATAGATGAACCTGAGCAGTTCTTC. This sequence encodes CASSLAVIDEPEQFF.

The rearrangement uses TRBV7-2 and TRBJ2-3; D call uncertain. The V end was cut by 6 bases, the J end by 0 bases, with 10 bases between. Germline V gene lookup returns CDR1 SGHTA and CDR2 FQGNSA. The CDR3 loop spans 14 amino acids. The CDR3 DNA is TGTGCCAGCAGGATGGCGGCTAGCACAGATACGCAGTATTTT. This sequence encodes CASRMAASTDTQYF.

The chain has TRBV2 and TRBJ2-5; D ambiguous. V gave up 6 bases and J gave up 7 bases, with 15 bases separating them. Germline V CDR1 and CDR2: SNHLY, FYNNEI. This CDR3 has 13 amino acids. The CDR3 is CASSPTLAGTQYF. The CDR3 DNA reads as TGTGCCAGCAGCCCGACCTTGGCCGGGACCCAGTACTTC.

The chain links TRBV7-2 to TRBJ2-1; D is unresolved. This CDR3 region has 14 residues. Germline V lookup: CDR1 SGHTA, CDR2 FQGNSA. Deletions cut 5 bases from V and 8 bases from J, with 16 bases between. CDR3: CASSMVRQSHEQFF. The CDR3, as DNA: TGTGCCAGCAGCATGGTTCGGCAGAGCCATGAGCAGTTCTTC.

The V call is TRBV5-1, the J call TRBJ2-2; 7 bases match TRBD2. Germline V gene sequence: CDR1 SGHRS, CDR2 YFSETQ. This CDR3 comprises 16 residues. V lost 1 base to trimming and J lost 2 bases; unmatched junction nucleotides: 5. Here the CDR3 DNA reads TGCGCCAGCAGCTTGCACCGGGACTACAACACCGGGGAGCTGTTTTTT. Translating it yields CASSLHRDYNTGELFF.

V usage is TRBV12-3 or TRBV12-4 and J usage is TRBJ1-2, with D maybe TRBD1 (5 bases). The CDR3 has 13 amino acids. The V end was cut by 3 bases, the J end by 3 bases, with 8 bases between. The CDR3, as DNA: TGTGCCAGCAGTTTGGGCAGGGACTATGGCTACACCTTC. Its translation: CASSLGRDYGYTF.

The genes are TRBV4-1 and TRBJ1-4, with a possible D match to TRBD1 (5 bases). The CDR3 spans 16 residues. Trimming pared 3 bases from V and 4 bases from J, leaving 15 bases between. Germline loops: CDR1 MGHRA, CDR2 YSYEKL. Written as DNA, the CDR3 is TGCGCCAGCAGCCAGCCCCCGGGGGGACTTAATGAAAAACTGTTTTTT. It specifies CASSQPPGGLNEKLFF.

The chain carries TRBV30 and TRBJ2-3, with D perhaps TRBD2 (6 bases). The CDR3 has 16 residues. Looked up from germline, CDR1 is GTSNPN and CDR2 is SVGIG (reference sequence). Trimming removed 0 bases from V and 2 bases from J, with 15 bases in between. The CDR3 here is CAWSVGAGLITDTQYF. The CDR3 DNA follows: TGTGCCTGGAGTGTAGGTGCGGGGCTTATCACAGATACGCAGTATTTT.

The V and J genes are TRBV30 and TRBJ2-1; 8 bases match TRBD2. V lost 1 base, J lost 7 bases, and 12 bases stayed unmatched. The CDR3 loop spans 16 amino acids. Germline lookup yields CDR1 GTSNPN and CDR2 SVGIG (reference sequence). The CDR3 bases are TGTGCCTGGAGTGCCCCCGTTAGCGGGGCGTGGAATGAGCAGTTCTTC. Translating it yields CAWSAPVSGAWNEQFF.

The rearrangement uses TRBV7-2 and TRBJ2-1; D is unclear. The CDR3 spans 14 residues. From germline, CDR1 is SGHTA and CDR2 FQGNSA. Deletions cut 7 bases from V and 2 bases from J, with 12 bases between. Written as DNA, the CDR3 is TGTGCCAGCACCCCTGGGGTGGCCTACAATGAGCAGTTCTTC. It translates to CASTPGVAYNEQFF.

This chain uses TRBV24-1 with TRBJ2-2; 7 positions agree with TRBD1. CDR3 length: 14 residues. CDR1 and CDR2 (germline): KGHDR, SFDVKD. The junction had 4 bases not matched to a gene; V was cut back by 6 bases and J by 4 bases. The CDR3, as DNA: TGTGCCACCAGTCAACAGGGGAGCACCGGGGAGCTGTTTTTT. Translating gives CATSQQGSTGELFF.

This sequence joins TRBV4-1 and TRBJ2-3; 8 bases align to TRBD1. Germline V lookup: CDR1 MGHRA, CDR2 YSYEKL. CDR3 length: 16 residues. J gave up 0 bases and V 1 base, and 3 bases lay outside the gene matches. CDR3 protein: CASSQVTGDSTDTQYF. Here the CDR3 DNA reads TGCGCCAGCAGCCAAGTGACAGGGGATAGCACAGATACGCAGTATTTT.

V gene TRBV6-2 or TRBV6-3 combines with J gene TRBJ2-6; 10 bases fit TRBD1. This CDR3 region has 20 residues. The trim removed 4 bases at V and 0 bases at J, leaving 12 bases unmatched. In germline, CDR1 is MNHEY, CDR2 SVGEGT. The CDR3 sequence: CASSSSRDRGAGSGANVLTF. Here the CDR3 DNA reads TGTGCCAGCAGTTCGTCCCGGGACAGGGGAGCAGGCTCTGGGGCCAACGTCCTGACTTTC.

The table lists this clone with a count of one. This rearrangement joins TRBV7-9 to TRBJ2-1, with D possibly being TRBD2 (5 bases). Germline-derived CDR1 and CDR2 are SEHNR and FQNEAQ (reference sequence). V lost 1 base and J lost 11, with 9 bases in between. This CDR3 has 12 amino acids. CDR3 sequence: CASSLDGIKQFF. The CDR3 DNA reads as TGTGCCAGCAGCTTAGACGGGATTAAGCAGTTCTTC.

CDR3 nucleotide sequence: TGTGCCAGCAGCGCCGGTTCTTGGACTTTTGAGCAGTTCTTC. Translated: CASSAGSWTFEQFF. V and J are TRBV9 and TRBJ2-1, with D possibly matching TRBD2 (5 bases). The CDR3 has 14 amino acids. Per the germline V gene, CDR1 is SGDLS and CDR2 is YYNGEE. Trimming took 3 bases from V and 9 from J, leaving 16 bases between them.

The chain uses TRBV11-2 and TRBJ2-6; D is possibly TRBD2 (6 bases). With 3 bases removed from V and 0 bases from J, the gap between germline ends came to 18 bases. The germline V gene encodes CDR1 SGHAT and CDR2 FQNNGV. The CDR3 consists of 19 residues. The CDR3 reads CASSLSIRGLLSGANVLTF. DNA of the CDR3: TGTGCCAGCAGCTTGTCGATCCGGGGACTGCTCTCTGGGGCCAACGTCCTGACTTTC.

This clone was recorded once. DNA for the CDR3: TGTGCCAGCACATCCGGGACAGGGAACGAGCAGTTCTTC. Translation: CASTSGTGNEQFF. The chain uses TRBV18 and TRBJ2-1; 9 positions agree with TRBD1. V was clipped by 8 bases and J by 10 bases; unmatched bases: 9. In germline, CDR1 is KGHSH, CDR2 LQKENI. The CDR3 has 13 residues.

The chain uses TRBV5-4 and TRBJ2-2, with D hard to call. The ends were cut back, 0 bases at V and 7 bases at J, with 7 bases in the middle. CDR1 and CDR2 (germline): SGHNT, YYREEE (reference sequence). The CDR3 sequence is 13 residues long. CDR3 protein: CASSLVFGGELFF. The DNA of the CDR3 is TGTGCCAGCAGCTTGGTTTTCGGCGGGGAGCTGTTTTTT.

The V gene is TRBV11-2, the J gene TRBJ2-3, with 12 bases that match TRBD1. The V segment lost 5 bases and the J segment 6 bases; nucleotides outside the gene matches: 9. In germline, CDR1 is SGHAT, CDR2 FQNNGV. This CDR3 has 16 residues. CDR3 nucleotides: TGTGCCAGCAGCCCGGGACAGGGGGCGGGTAGGGATACGCAGTATTTT. Residues: CASSPGQGAGRDTQYF. Full variable domain (rest looked up from reference TRBV11-2 and TRBJ2-3): EAGVAQSPRYKIIEKRQSVAFWCNPISGHATLYWYQQILGQGPKLLIQFQNNGVVDDSQLPKDRFSAERLKGVDSTLKIQPAKLEDSAVYLCASSPGQGAGRDTQYFGPGTRLTVL.

This chain links TRBV11-2 with TRBJ1-1; D uncertain. The V end was cut by 2 bases, the J end by 0 bases, with 13 bases between. This CDR3 is built from 16 residues. CDR1 is SGHAT, CDR2 FQNNGV, per germline. The CDR3 DNA follows: TGTGCCAGCAGCTTACCCGGCAGGAGGATGAACACTGAAGCTTTCTTT. Protein: CASSLPGRRMNTEAFF.